A selection of T cell receptor beta chains follows, all from one sample in a study of blood T cell repertoires in COVID-19. TCRdb keeps only in-frame clones here, not all; method: immunoSEQ multiplex PCR. The sample shows around 97,000 clones, around 88% of them seen only once. Sequencing used peripheral blood. These receptors were collected from a human donor in a cohort sampled during active COVID-19. The conserved cysteine and the conserved F or W are not part of the CDR3 here.

CDR3	V	J
ASSLVYLAGGSGTQY	TRBV5-6	TRBJ2-5
ASSQGLSLLGHWNQPQH	TRBV3-1/TRBV3-2	TRBJ1-5
ASSLGRNNEQF	TRBV11-2	TRBJ2-1
ASSVDRNYGYT	TRBV10-1	TRBJ1-2
ASSSQTGPNEKLF	TRBV7-2	TRBJ1-4
ASRGQGQNTIY	TRBV12-3/TRBV12-4	TRBJ1-3
ASSFSAGGYPYEQY	TRBV11-2	TRBJ2-7
ASSWDRFLANNEQF	TRBV5-4	TRBJ2-1
ASSYGGAQGNQPQH	TRBV28	TRBJ1-5
AWSEEGHEQF	TRBV30	TRBJ2-1
ASSLTLSYGTAYGYT	TRBV27	TRBJ1-2
ASSLLGVHGYT	TRBV5-1	TRBJ1-2
ASSGVGGRNTEAF	TRBV25-1	TRBJ1-1
ASSIDAGGGQPQH	TRBV19	TRBJ1-5
ASTPRDFYGYT	TRBV6-5	TRBJ1-2
ASSPSYRDRNDEQY	TRBV28	TRBJ2-7